The TCR beta chain described here comes from a study of blood T cell repertoires in COVID-19. As originally analysed: Amplified reference gene primers provided the basis for estimating nucleated cell counts. Here immunoSEQ multiplex PCR was the method, and the copy in TCRdb shows in-frame clones only, minus some. Clonal size and the V and J genes are those of that table, whereas D and trimming came from the DNA. The sample lists roughly 250,000 clones; about 87% were seen once. The source material was PBMCs or T cells enriched from blood (not recorded which). This receptor was identified in a woman aged 40 to 55 who had been exposed to COVID-19.

The CDR3 DNA sequence: TGTGCCAGCAGTCCCTACCACACAGATACGCAGTATTTT. Its protein product is CASSPYHTDTQYF. The rearrangement links TRBV12-3 or TRBV12-4 to TRBJ2-3, with D uncertain. Trimming pared 5 bases from V and 2 bases from J, leaving 8 bases between. The length of the CDR3 is 13 residues.